This is a list of T cell receptor beta chains from one sample in a study of T cells in narcolepsy. Sequencing used immunoSEQ multiplex PCR; TCRdb keeps in-frame clones, though not all of them. This table has about 40,000 clones, 88% appearing once. Sequencing input: CD45RA- memory CD4+ T cells from PBMCs. The receptors shown here come from a human donor with narcolepsy. CDR3s leave out the opening cysteine and the closing phenylalanine or tryptophan. The order of the fields is V gene, J gene, CDR3 protein.

TRBV19	TRBJ2-4	ASSIDRPGKNIQY
TRBV6-5	TRBJ2-7	ASRSGTSGVYEQY
TRBV6-5	TRBJ1-1	ASSPTVNTEAF
TRBV10-3	TRBJ2-2	AISEGQGRTGELF
TRBV14	TRBJ1-4	ASSTRRVGFSEKLF
TRBV5-1	TRBJ2-5	ASSLSPGGVGQETQY
TRBV7-8	TRBJ1-5	ASSFSSGGNQPQH
TRBV7-8	TRBJ1-3	ASSFGDISGNTIY
TRBV28	TRBJ2-5	ASSRDGGTQH
TRBV2	TRBJ2-3	ASRMAGGPTDTQY
TRBV6-5	TRBJ2-5	ASSYMGTQY
TRBV6-5	TRBJ1-2	ASSPADSKTYGYT
TRBV5-1	TRBJ2-5	ASSPSGGASETQY
TRBV7-9	TRBJ1-1	ASSLGGLGREAF
TRBV11-2	TRBJ2-3	ASTTRGGGPDTQY
TRBV19	TRBJ2-1	ASRPSKQGIQF
TRBV7-2	TRBJ1-5	ASSLDRYQPQH
TRBV29-1	TRBJ2-7	SVGDLSEQY
TRBV5-1	TRBJ2-1	ASSLELPARNEQF
TRBV6-1	TRBJ1-5	ASSEVWQPQH
TRBV6-5	TRBJ1-2	ASSYFDRGNYGYT
TRBV6-6	TRBJ1-1	ASSSGGNTEAF
TRBV28	TRBJ2-7	ASSGLTGASYEQY
TRBV1	TRBJ2-3	TSSQEVGGGETSTDTQY
TRBV7-2	TRBJ2-5	AGGARARETQY
TRBV5-1	TRBJ2-1	ASSLRQGRNEQF
TRBV5-4	TRBJ2-5	ASSLSGSRLQETQY
TRBV30	TRBJ2-7	AWSSGTGSSEQY
TRBV7-2	TRBJ2-7	ASSVPGRLYEQY
TRBV5-4	TRBJ1-1	ASSLSRAPTEAF
TRBV4-3	TRBJ1-2	ASSQGIGGRGYGYT
TRBV5-5	TRBJ2-7	ASSLKERQGSFYEQY
TRBV2	TRBJ2-5	ASSEALTGGYQETQY
TRBV10-2	TRBJ1-1	ASGTGGNTEAF
TRBV18	-	ASSPGGRVSYEQY
TRBV6-1	TRBJ1-2	ASSDAWTGTNYGYT
TRBV9	TRBJ1-5	ASSPGGQANQPQH
TRBV11-1	TRBJ2-1	ASSETGTGSVMGQF
TRBV10-3	TRBJ1-4	AISEGQGFGEKLF
TRBV4-1	TRBJ2-5	ASSHKNREETQY
TRBV4-3	TRBJ2-1	ASSQTADRDGEQF
TRBV12-5	TRBJ1-2	ASGVTGGYGYT
TRBV4-2	TRBJ1-3	ASSQVSRAGNTIY
TRBV4-3	TRBJ2-7	ASSSHLGGRAYEQY
TRBV5-1	TRBJ1-1	ASSFQTGPNTEAF
TRBV7-9	TRBJ2-7	ASSQGQGADEQY
TRBV9	TRBJ2-2	ASSQGDVAAYTGELF
TRBV12-5	TRBJ1-5	ASGLVSRGLRYSNQPQH
TRBV28	TRBJ1-2	ASSLYVRAGGYT
TRBV20-1	TRBJ1-2	SATGDYGYT
TRBV6-5	TRBJ1-2	ASSYIGENGYT
TRBV27	TRBJ1-2	ASRESGARVKGDYT
TRBV7-7	TRBJ1-2	ASSFFGYT
TRBV5-4	TRBJ1-5	ASSSDGSNQPQH
TRBV5-1	TRBJ1-3	ASSLGAGSSSGNTIY